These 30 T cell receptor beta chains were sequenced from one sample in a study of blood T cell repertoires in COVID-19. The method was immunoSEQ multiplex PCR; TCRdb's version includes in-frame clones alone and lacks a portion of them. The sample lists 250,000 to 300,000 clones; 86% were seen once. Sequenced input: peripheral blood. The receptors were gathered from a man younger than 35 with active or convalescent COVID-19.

CDR3 residues: CATQLAGWYNEQFF. CDR3 DNA: TGTGCCACCCAACTAGCGGGGTGGTACAATGAGCAGTTCTTC. The chain links TRBV28 to TRBJ2-1, with 10 bases matching TRBD2. CDR3 size: 14 residues. Germline trimming cut 10 bases from V and 4 bases from J; bases unmatched to any gene: 7. Per the germline V gene, CDR1 is MDHEN and CDR2 is SYDVKM.

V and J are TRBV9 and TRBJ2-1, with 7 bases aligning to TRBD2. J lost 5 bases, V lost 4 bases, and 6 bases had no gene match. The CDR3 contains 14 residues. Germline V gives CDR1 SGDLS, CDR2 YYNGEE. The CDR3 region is CASSSASGHNEQFF. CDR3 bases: TGTGCCAGCAGCTCCGCTAGCGGTCACAATGAGCAGTTCTTC. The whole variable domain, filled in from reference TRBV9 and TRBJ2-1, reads DSGVTQTPKHLITATGQRVTLRCSPRSGDLSVYWYQQSLDQGLQFLIQYYNGEERAKGNILERFSAQQFPDLHSELNLSSLELGDSALYFCASSSASGHNEQFFGPGTRLTVL.

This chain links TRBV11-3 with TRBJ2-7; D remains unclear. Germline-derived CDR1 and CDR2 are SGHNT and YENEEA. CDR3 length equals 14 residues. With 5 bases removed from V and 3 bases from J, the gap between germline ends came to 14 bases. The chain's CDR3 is CASSPVLHNYEQYF. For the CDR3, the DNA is TGTGCCAGCAGCCCGGTACTACACAACTACGAGCAGTACTTC.

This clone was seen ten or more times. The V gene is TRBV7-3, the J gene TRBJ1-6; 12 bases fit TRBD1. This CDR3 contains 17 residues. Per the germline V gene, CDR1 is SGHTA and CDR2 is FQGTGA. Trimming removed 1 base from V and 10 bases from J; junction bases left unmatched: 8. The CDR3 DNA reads TGTGCCAGCAGCTTAAATCCCTCCGGGACAGGGGGCTCACCCCTCCACTTT. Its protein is CASSLNPSGTGGSPLHF.

CDR3 sequence reads: CAGSGTTSYEQYF. In DNA form, the CDR3 reads TGTGCCGGTTCCGGGACTACCTCCTACGAGCAGTACTTC. The chain links TRBV7-9 to TRBJ2-7, with 7 bases aligning to TRBD2. With V trimmed by 11 bases and J by 0 bases, 7 bases remained unmatched. The CDR3 has 13 residues. The germline V gene has CDR1 SEHNR and CDR2 FQNEAQ (reference sequence).

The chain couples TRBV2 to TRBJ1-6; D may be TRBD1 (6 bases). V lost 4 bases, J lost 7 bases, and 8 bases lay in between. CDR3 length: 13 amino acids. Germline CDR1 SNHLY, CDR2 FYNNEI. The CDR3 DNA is TGTGCCAGCAGTGGGACAGTAAATTCACCCCTCCACTTT. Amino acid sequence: CASSGTVNSPLHF.

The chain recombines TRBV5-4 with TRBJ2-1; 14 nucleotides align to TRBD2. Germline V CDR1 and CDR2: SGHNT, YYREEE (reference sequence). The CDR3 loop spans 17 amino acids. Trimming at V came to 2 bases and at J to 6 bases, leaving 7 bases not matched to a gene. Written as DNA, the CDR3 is TGTGCCAGCAGCTTAAAGAGGACTAGCGGGGGGCCCAATGAGCAGTTCTTC. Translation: CASSLKRTSGGPNEQFF. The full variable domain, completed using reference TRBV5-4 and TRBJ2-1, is ETGVTQSPTHLIKTRGQQVTLRCSSQSGHNTVSWYQQALGQGPQFIFQYYREEENGRGNFPPRFSGLQFPNYSSELNVNALELDDSALYLCASSLKRTSGGPNEQFFGPGTRLTVL.

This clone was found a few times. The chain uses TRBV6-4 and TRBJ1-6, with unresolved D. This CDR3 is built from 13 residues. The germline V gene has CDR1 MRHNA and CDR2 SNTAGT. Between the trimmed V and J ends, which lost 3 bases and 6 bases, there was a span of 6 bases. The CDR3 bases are TGTGCCAGCAGTGAACACCTTAATTCACCCCTCCACTTT. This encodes CASSEHLNSPLHF.

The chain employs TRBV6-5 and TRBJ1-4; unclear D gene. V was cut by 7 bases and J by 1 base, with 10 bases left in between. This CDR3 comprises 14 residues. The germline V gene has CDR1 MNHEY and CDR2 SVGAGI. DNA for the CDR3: TGTGCCAGCAAACCGACACGAACTAATGAAAAACTGTTTTTT. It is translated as CASKPTRTNEKLFF.

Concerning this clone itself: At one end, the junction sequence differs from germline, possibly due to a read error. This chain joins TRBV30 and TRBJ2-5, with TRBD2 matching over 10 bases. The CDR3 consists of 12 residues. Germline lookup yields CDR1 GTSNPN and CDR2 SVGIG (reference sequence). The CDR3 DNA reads TGTGCCTGGAGTGTGGGACTAGCGATGAAGAACTTC. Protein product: CAWSVGLAMKNF.

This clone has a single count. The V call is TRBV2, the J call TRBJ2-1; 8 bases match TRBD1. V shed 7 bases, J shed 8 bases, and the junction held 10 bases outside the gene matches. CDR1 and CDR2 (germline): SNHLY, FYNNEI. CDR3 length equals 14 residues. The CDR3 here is CASIPGTGIYEQFF. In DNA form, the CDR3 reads TGTGCCAGCATTCCCGGGACAGGAATTTATGAGCAGTTCTTC. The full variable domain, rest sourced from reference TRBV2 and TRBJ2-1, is EPEVTQTPSHQVTQMGQEVILRCVPISNHLYFYWYRQILGQKVEFLVSFYNNEISEKSEIFDDQFSVERPDGSNFTLKIRSTKLEDSAMYFCASIPGTGIYEQFFGPGTRLTVL.

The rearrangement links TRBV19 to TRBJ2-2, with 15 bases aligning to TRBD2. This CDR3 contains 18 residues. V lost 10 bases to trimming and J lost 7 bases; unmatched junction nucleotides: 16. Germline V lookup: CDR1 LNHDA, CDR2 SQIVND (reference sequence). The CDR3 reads CATTRGTSGGHRVGELFF. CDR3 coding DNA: TGTGCCACCACTCGGGGGACTAGCGGGGGGCATAGAGTCGGGGAGCTGTTTTTT.

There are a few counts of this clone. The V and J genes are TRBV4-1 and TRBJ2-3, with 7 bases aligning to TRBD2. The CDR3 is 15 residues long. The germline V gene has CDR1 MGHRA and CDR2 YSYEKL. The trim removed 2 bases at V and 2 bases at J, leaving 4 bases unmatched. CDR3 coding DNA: TGCGCCAGCAGCCAACTAGCGGAGTACACAGATACGCAGTATTTT. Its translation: CASSQLAEYTDTQYF.

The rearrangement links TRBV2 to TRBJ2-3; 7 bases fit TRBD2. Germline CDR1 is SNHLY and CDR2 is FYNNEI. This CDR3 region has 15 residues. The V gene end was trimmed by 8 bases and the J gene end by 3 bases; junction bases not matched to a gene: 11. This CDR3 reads CASGLVGSLTDTQYF. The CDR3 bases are TGTGCCAGCGGACTAGTAGGGTCGCTTACAGATACGCAGTATTTT.

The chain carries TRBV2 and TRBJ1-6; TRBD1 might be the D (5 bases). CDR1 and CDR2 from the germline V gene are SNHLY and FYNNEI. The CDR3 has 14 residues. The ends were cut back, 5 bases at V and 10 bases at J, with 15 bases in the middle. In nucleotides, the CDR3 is TGTGCCAGCAGTATAGACAGTAGGAACTCACCCCTCCACTTT. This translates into CASSIDSRNSPLHF.

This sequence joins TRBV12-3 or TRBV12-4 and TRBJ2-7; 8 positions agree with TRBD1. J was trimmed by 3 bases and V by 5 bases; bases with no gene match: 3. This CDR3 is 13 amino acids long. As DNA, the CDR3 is TGTGCCAGCAGTGCAGGGGGCGGCTACGAGCAGTACTTC. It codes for CASSAGGGYEQYF.

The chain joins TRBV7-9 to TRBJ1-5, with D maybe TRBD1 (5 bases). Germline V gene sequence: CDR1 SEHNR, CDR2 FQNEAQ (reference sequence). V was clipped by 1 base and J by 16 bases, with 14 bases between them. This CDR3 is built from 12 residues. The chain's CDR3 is CASSLDREGEHF. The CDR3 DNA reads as TGTGCCAGCAGCTTAGACCGTGAAGGGGAACATTTT.

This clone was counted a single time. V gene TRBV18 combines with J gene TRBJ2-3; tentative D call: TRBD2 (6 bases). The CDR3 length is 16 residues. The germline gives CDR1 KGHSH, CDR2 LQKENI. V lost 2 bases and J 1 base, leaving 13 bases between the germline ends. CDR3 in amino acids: CASSPYGGSGTDTQYF. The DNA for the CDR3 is TGTGCCAGCTCACCATACGGGGGTTCGGGCACAGATACGCAGTATTTT.

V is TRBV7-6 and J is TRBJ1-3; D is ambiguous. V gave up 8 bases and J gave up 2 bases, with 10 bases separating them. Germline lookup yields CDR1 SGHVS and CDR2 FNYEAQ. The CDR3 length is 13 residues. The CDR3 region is CASLEVTGNTIYF. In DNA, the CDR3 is TGTGCCAGCTTAGAGGTGACTGGAAACACCATATATTTT.

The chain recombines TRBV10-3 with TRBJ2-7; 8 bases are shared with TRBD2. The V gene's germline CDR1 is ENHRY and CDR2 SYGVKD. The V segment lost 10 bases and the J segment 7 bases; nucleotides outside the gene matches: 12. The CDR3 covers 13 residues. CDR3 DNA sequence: TGTGCCACCCAACCGGGACTAGATAATGAGCAGTACTTC. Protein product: CATQPGLDNEQYF.

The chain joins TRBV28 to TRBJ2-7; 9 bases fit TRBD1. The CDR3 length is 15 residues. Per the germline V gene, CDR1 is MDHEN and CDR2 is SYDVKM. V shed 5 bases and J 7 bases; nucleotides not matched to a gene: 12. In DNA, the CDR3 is TGTGCCAGCAGTAAATATCGGACAGGGGTCGAAGAGCAGTACTTC. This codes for CASSKYRTGVEEQYF.

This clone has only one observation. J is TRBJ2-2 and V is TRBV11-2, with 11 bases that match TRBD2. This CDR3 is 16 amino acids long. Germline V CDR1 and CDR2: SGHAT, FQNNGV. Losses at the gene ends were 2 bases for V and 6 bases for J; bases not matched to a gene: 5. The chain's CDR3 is CASSLIAGGPSGELFF. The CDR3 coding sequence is TGTGCCAGCAGCTTAATAGCGGGGGGGCCTTCCGGGGAGCTGTTTTTT.

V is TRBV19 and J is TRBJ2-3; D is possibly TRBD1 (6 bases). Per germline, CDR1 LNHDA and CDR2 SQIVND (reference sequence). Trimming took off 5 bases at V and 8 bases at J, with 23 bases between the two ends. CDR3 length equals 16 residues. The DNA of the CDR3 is TGTGCCAGTAGTGTCACAGGGCCCGACGGCGGCGGTACGCAGTATTTT. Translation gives CASSVTGPDGGGTQYF.

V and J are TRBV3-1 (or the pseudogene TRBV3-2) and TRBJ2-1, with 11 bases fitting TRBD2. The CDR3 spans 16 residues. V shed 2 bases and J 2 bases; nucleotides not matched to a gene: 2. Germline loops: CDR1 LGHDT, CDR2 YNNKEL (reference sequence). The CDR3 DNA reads TGTGCCAGCAGCCAAATTAGCGGGAGGGCCTACAATGAGCAGTTCTTC. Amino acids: CASSQISGRAYNEQFF.

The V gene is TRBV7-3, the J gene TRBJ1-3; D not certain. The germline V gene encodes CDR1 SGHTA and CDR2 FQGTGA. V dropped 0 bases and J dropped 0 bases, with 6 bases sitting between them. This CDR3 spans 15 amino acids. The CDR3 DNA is TGTGCCAGCAGCTTAACAGGACTCTCTGGAAACACCATATATTTT. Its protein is CASSLTGLSGNTIYF.

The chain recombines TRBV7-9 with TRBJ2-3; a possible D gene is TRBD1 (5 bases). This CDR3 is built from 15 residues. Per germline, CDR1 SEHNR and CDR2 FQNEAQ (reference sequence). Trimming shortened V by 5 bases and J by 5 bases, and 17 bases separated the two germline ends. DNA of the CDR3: TGTGCCAGCAGCCCCCGGGCGGACATTTTAGATACGCAGTATTTT. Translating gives CASSPRADILDTQYF.

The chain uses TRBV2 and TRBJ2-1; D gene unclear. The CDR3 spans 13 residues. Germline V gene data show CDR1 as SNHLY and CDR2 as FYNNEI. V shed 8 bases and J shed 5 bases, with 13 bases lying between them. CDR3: CASRLTPDNEQFF. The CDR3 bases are TGTGCCAGCCGGTTAACTCCGGACAATGAGCAGTTCTTC.

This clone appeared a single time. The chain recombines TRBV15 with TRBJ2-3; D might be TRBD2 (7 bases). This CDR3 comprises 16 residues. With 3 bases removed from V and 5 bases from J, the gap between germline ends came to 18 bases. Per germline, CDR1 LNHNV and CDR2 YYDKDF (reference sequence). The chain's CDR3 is CATSSEPYGGRDTQYF. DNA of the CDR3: TGTGCCACCAGCAGCGAGCCCTACGGGGGGCGAGATACGCAGTATTTT.

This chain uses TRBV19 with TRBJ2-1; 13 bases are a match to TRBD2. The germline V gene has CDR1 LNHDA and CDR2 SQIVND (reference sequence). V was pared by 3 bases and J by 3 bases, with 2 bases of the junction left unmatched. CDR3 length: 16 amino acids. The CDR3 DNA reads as TGTGCCAGTAGTATGAGGACTAGCGGGAGCTACAATGAGCAGTTCTTC. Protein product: CASSMRTSGSYNEQFF.

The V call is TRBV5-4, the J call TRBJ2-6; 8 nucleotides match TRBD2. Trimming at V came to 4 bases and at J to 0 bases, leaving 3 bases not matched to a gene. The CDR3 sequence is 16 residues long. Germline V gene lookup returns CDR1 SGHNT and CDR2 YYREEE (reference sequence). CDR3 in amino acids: CASSRGGSSGANVLTF. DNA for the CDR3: TGTGCCAGCAGCCGGGGGGGTAGCTCTGGGGCCAACGTCCTGACTTTC. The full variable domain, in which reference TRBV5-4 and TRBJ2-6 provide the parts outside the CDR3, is ETGVTQSPTHLIKTRGQQVTLRCSSQSGHNTVSWYQQALGQGPQFIFQYYREEENGRGNFPPRFSGLQFPNYSSELNVNALELDDSALYLCASSRGGSSGANVLTFGAGSRLTVL.